This is a list of T cell receptor beta chains from one sample in a study of CD8 T cells in ankylosing spondylitis. TCRdb passed the 5' RACE reads through MiXCR, listing each CDR3 protein once. Of about 700,000 distinct CDR3 sequences in the sample, roughly 19% were seen once. Material for sequencing was blood, either unsorted or a sorted T cell fraction (not recorded which). Receptor source: a male donor with ankylosing spondylitis. CDR3s include the opening cysteine and the closing phenylalanine or tryptophan. Fields, in order: CDR3 protein, CDR3 DNA, J gene, clone size, D gene, V gene. D genes are given only for firm matches. Some rows mark clone size as missing; the rest say once, few, many or name a class of expanded clone.

CDR3: CASSSTGIGRGEQYF
DNA: TGTGCCAGCAGCTCGACAGGGATTGGGCGGGGGGAGCAGTACTTC
J: TRBJ2-7
size: .
D: .
V: TRBV7-9

CDR3: CASTITPGVEQFF
DNA: TGTGCCAGCACTATAACCCCCGGGGTTGAGCAGTTCTTC
J: TRBJ2-1
size: many
D: .
V: TRBV28

CDR3: CSALLAGGPSGELFF
DNA: TGCAGTGCTTTGCTAGCGGGGGGGCCGAGCGGGGAGCTGTTTTTT
J: TRBJ2-2
size: few
D: TRBD2
V: TRBV20-1

CDR3: CSVEGQGSGRSEQFF
DNA: TGCAGCGTTGAGGGACAGGGGAGCGGGAGAAGTGAGCAGTTCTTC
J: TRBJ2-1
size: .
D: TRBD1
V: TRBV29-1

CDR3: CAWSVLGGGEQYF
DNA: TGTGCCTGGAGTGTACTCGGGGGAGGCGAGCAGTACTTC
J: TRBJ2-7
size: few
D: .
V: TRBV30

CDR3: CASSLAGSGGLDTQYF
DNA: TGCGCCAGCAGCTTGGCCGGGAGCGGGGGGCTCGATACGCAGTATTTT
J: TRBJ2-3
size: .
D: TRBD2
V: TRBV5-1

CDR3: CASSLAADRVEFF
DNA: TGCGCCAGCAGCTTGGCAGCCGACAGGGTGGAGTTCTTC
J: TRBJ2-1
size: .
D: TRBD1
V: TRBV5-1

CDR3: CASSLAGAREQYF
DNA: TGTGCCAGCAGTTTGGCAGGGGCGCGGGAGCAGTACTTC
J: TRBJ2-7
size: many
D: .
V: TRBV12-3/TRBV12-4

CDR3: CASSKETYNEQFF
DNA: TGTGCCAGCAGTAAGGAGACCTACAATGAGCAGTTCTTC
J: TRBJ2-1
size: few
D: .
V: TRBV6-4

CDR3: CASSFSVETPANYGYTF
DNA: TGTGCCAGCAGTTTTTCTGTAGAAACCCCGGCTAACTATGGCTACACCTTC
J: TRBJ1-2
size: few
D: .
V: TRBV12-3/TRBV12-4

CDR3: CASSWDAGGDTQYF
DNA: TGCGCCAGCAGTTGGGACGCCGGGGGAGATACGCAGTATTTT
J: TRBJ2-3
size: .
D: .
V: TRBV5-1

CDR3: CASSLVQGSYNEQFF
DNA: TGTGCCAGCAGTTTAGTACAGGGGTCCTACAATGAGCAGTTCTTC
J: TRBJ2-1
size: .
D: TRBD1
V: TRBV12-3/TRBV12-4

CDR3: CSARGPGRNTGELFF
DNA: TGCAGTGCTAGAGGGCCAGGGCGAAACACCGGGGAGCTGTTTTTT
J: TRBJ2-2
size: .
D: .
V: TRBV20-1

CDR3: CASSLLQGNEQFF
DNA: TGTGCCAGCAGCTTGTTACAGGGGAATGAGCAGTTCTTC
J: TRBJ2-1
size: many
D: TRBD1
V: TRBV7-2

CDR3: CASSLADRGGGNTIYF
DNA: TGTGCCAGCAGCTTAGCGGACCGAGGGGGTGGAAACACCATATATTTT
J: TRBJ1-3
size: .
D: .
V: TRBV7-8

CDR3: CASSEYLGTENTDTQYF
DNA: TGTGCCAGCAGTGAATATTTAGGGACAGAGAACACAGATACGCAGTATTTT
J: TRBJ2-3
size: few
D: TRBD1
V: TRBV25-1

CDR3: CATRASGGAHPFF
DNA: TGTGCCACCAGGGCTAGCGGGGGGGCTCACCCGTTCTTC
J: TRBJ2-1
size: many
D: TRBD2
V: TRBV12-3/TRBV12-4

CDR3: CASSYLGDGYTF
DNA: TGTGCCAGTAGCTACTTGGGTGATGGCTACACCTTC
J: TRBJ1-2
size: many
D: .
V: TRBV3-1

CDR3: CASSSTGKDEQFF
DNA: TGTGCCAGCAGCTCGACAGGGAAGGATGAGCAGTTCTTC
J: TRBJ2-1
size: .
D: TRBD1
V: TRBV7-9

CDR3: CASSQDLTDLRDTQYF
DNA: TGCGCCAGCAGCCAAGATTTGACCGACCTTAGGGATACGCAGTATTTT
J: TRBJ2-3
size: few
D: .
V: TRBV4-1

CDR3: CASSLQLGAYGYTF
DNA: TGTGCCAGCAGTCTCCAGTTAGGGGCCTATGGCTACACCTTC
J: TRBJ1-2
size: .
D: .
V: TRBV12-3/TRBV12-4

CDR3: CASSQDFGTADYEQYF
DNA: TGTGCCAGCAGCCAAGATTTTGGGACGGCAGATTACGAGCAGTACTTC
J: TRBJ2-7
size: .
D: .
V: TRBV3-1

CDR3: CSAIEPGTTNEKLFF
DNA: TGCAGCGCTATCGAACCGGGAACAACTAATGAAAAACTGTTTTTT
J: TRBJ1-4
size: few
D: .
V: TRBV29-1

CDR3: CASSSTGLAGGLGEQFF
DNA: TGTGCCAGCAGTTCGACCGGCCTAGCGGGAGGGCTTGGGGAGCAGTTCTTC
J: TRBJ2-1
size: .
D: TRBD2
V: TRBV12-3/TRBV12-4

CDR3: CASSLRGAGGTYNEQFF
DNA: TGTGCCAGCAGCCTCCGGGGAGCGGGGGGAACCTACAATGAGCAGTTCTTC
J: TRBJ2-1
size: few
D: TRBD2
V: TRBV7-3

CDR3: CATSRDKNQPQHF
DNA: TGTGCCACCAGCAGAGATAAGAATCAGCCCCAGCATTTT
J: TRBJ1-5
size: few
D: .
V: TRBV15

CDR3: CAPREGWSNQPQHF
DNA: TGTGCCCCCAGGGAGGGCTGGAGCAATCAGCCCCAGCATTTT
J: TRBJ1-5
size: few
D: .
V: TRBV24-1

CDR3: CASSNPPTTEQFF
DNA: TGTGCCAGCAGCAACCCGCCCACGACTGAGCAGTTCTTC
J: TRBJ2-1
size: .
D: .
V: TRBV7-2

CDR3: CASRGGELFF
DNA: TGTGCCAGTCGGGGCGGGGAGCTGTTTTTT
J: TRBJ2-2
size: many
D: .
V: TRBV12-3/TRBV12-4

CDR3: CSVTGTGGYEQYF
DNA: TGCAGCGTTACCGGGACAGGGGGCTACGAGCAGTACTTC
J: TRBJ2-7
size: .
D: TRBD1
V: TRBV29-1

CDR3: CASRTRGSGELFF
DNA: TGTGCCAGCAGGACGAGAGGGAGCGGGGAGCTGTTTTTT
J: TRBJ2-2
size: many
D: .
V: TRBV12-3/TRBV12-4

CDR3: CASRRDMGTEKLFF
DNA: TGTGCCAGCAGGAGGGACATGGGAACTGAAAAACTGTTTTTT
J: TRBJ1-4
size: few
D: .
V: TRBV6-1

CDR3: CASSTGPNTEAFF
DNA: TGTGCCAGCAGCACTGGACCTAACACTGAAGCTTTCTTT
J: TRBJ1-1
size: few
D: .
V: TRBV9

CDR3: CASSLTRDRLYNEQFF
DNA: TGTGCCAGCAGCCTAACGCGGGACAGGCTTTACAATGAGCAGTTCTTC
J: TRBJ2-1
size: .
D: TRBD1
V: TRBV7-8

CDR3: CSAPGQGAVGYTF
DNA: TGCAGTGCCCCGGGACAGGGGGCTGTTGGCTACACCTTC
J: TRBJ1-2
size: few
D: TRBD1
V: TRBV20-1

CDR3: CSARVRGSVYNEQFF
DNA: TGCAGTGCTAGAGTTCGCGGGAGTGTCTACAATGAGCAGTTCTTC
J: TRBJ2-1
size: few
D: TRBD2
V: TRBV20-1

CDR3: CASSLSGGDTNYNEQFF
DNA: TGTGCCAGCAGCTTAAGTGGCGGGGATACAAACTACAATGAGCAGTTCTTC
J: TRBJ2-1
size: .
D: .
V: TRBV7-3

CDR3: CASSLPGSLGEKLFF
DNA: TGTGCCAGCAGCTTACCAGGGAGCCTAGGCGAAAAACTGTTTTTT
J: TRBJ1-4
size: few
D: .
V: TRBV7-9

CDR3: CASSQDKKWDNEQFF
DNA: TGTGCCAGCAGCCAAGATAAGAAGTGGGACAATGAGCAGTTCTTC
J: TRBJ2-1
size: few
D: .
V: TRBV4-2

CDR3: CATSRERQGGTDTQYF
DNA: TGTGCCACCAGCAGAGAGCGGCAGGGAGGCACAGATACGCAGTATTTT
J: TRBJ2-3
size: few
D: .
V: TRBV15

CDR3: CASSLDRESTEAFF
DNA: TGTGCCAGCAGCTTAGACAGGGAGTCGACTGAAGCTTTCTTT
J: TRBJ1-1
size: .
D: .
V: TRBV7-9

CDR3: CSATLAGQPNNEQFF
DNA: TGCAGTGCTACCTTAGCGGGACAGCCAAACAATGAGCAGTTCTTC
J: TRBJ2-1
size: few
D: .
V: TRBV20-1

CDR3: CASSRTLIAYEQYF
DNA: TGTGCCAGCAGCCGAACCCTAATAGCCTACGAGCAGTACTTC
J: TRBJ2-7
size: few
D: .
V: TRBV6-1

CDR3: CSARGGQGVSSYNSPLHF
DNA: TGCAGTGCTAGAGGGGGACAGGGGGTGAGCTCCTATAATTCACCCCTCCACTTT
J: TRBJ1-6
size: .
D: TRBD1
V: TRBV20-1

CDR3: CASSLNSGGSETQYF
DNA: TGTGCCAGCAGCTTAAATAGCGGGGGGTCGGAGACCCAGTACTTC
J: TRBJ2-5
size: .
D: TRBD2
V: TRBV7-9

CDR3: CASSLGTGTLGQPQHF
DNA: TGTGCCAGCAGTTTAGGGACAGGGACCCTGGGGCAGCCCCAGCATTTT
J: TRBJ1-5
size: .
D: TRBD1
V: TRBV12-3/TRBV12-4

CDR3: CASSSTGQEKYEQYF
DNA: TGTGCCAGCAGCTCCACGGGACAGGAAAAGTACGAGCAGTACTTC
J: TRBJ2-7
size: .
D: TRBD1
V: TRBV7-9

CDR3: CASSQDPGGSEAFF
DNA: TGTGCCAGCAGCCAAGATCCGGGGGGAAGTGAAGCTTTCTTT
J: TRBJ1-1
size: .
D: .
V: TRBV3-1

CDR3: CASREDRVADTQYF
DNA: TGTGCCAGCAGAGAGGACAGGGTTGCAGATACGCAGTATTTT
J: TRBJ2-3
size: .
D: TRBD1
V: TRBV28

CDR3: CSAGPLGQRETQYF
DNA: TGCAGTGCGGGTCCTCTAGGGCAGCGAGAGACCCAGTACTTC
J: TRBJ2-5
size: few
D: .
V: TRBV20-1

CDR3: CASSRSDRGAYEQYF
DNA: TGCGCCAGCAGCCGCTCGGACAGGGGGGCCTACGAGCAGTACTTC
J: TRBJ2-7
size: .
D: TRBD1
V: TRBV5-1

CDR3: CASSKGLAGGQETQYF
DNA: TGTGCCAGCAGTAAAGGACTAGCGGGAGGTCAAGAGACCCAGTACTTC
J: TRBJ2-5
size: .
D: TRBD2
V: TRBV27

CDR3: CASSLERGIYEQYF
DNA: TGTGCCAGCAGCTTAGAGAGAGGTATCTACGAGCAGTACTTC
J: TRBJ2-7
size: .
D: .
V: TRBV7-2

CDR3: CSAPSANTYEQYF
DNA: TGCAGTGCCCCTAGCGCTAACACCTACGAGCAGTACTTC
J: TRBJ2-7
size: few
D: .
V: TRBV20-1

CDR3: CAISESGPRLADPTWTQYF
DNA: TGTGCCATCAGTGAGTCTGGCCCCCGACTAGCGGACCCAACTTGGACGCAGTATTTT
J: TRBJ2-3
size: few
D: TRBD2
V: TRBV10-3